Below, 9 T cell receptor beta chains from the same sample are listed, as sequenced in a study of OX40 agonist ivuxolimab in advanced cancers. The method was the immunoSEQ multiplex PCR assay. What TCRdb holds here is the immuneACCESS table cut down to in-frame rearrangements. Part of the clones is not present; checked against another copy, under half of the missing clones reflect an unresolved V gene, and the others are unexplained. The sample profile shows roughly 67,000 clones; about four fifths of them were found once. The ten biggest clones cover approximately 5.1% of the sample. The sample here was CD4+ or CD8+ T cells sorted from blood, taken in a trial of the OX40 agonist ivuxolimab. The receptors originated from an adult with an advanced solid tumor such as melanoma, head and neck, liver or kidney cancer.

The chain joins TRBV28 to TRBJ1-1, with TRBD1 as a possible D gene (5 bases). Trimming removed 6 bases from V and 6 bases from J, with 17 bases in between. The CDR3 loop spans 14 amino acids. Germline V gene data show CDR1 as MDHEN and CDR2 as SYDVKM. For the CDR3, the DNA is TGTGCCAGCAGCCCGACGGGGGAGGCGTCTGAAGCTTTCTTT. Translated: CASSPTGEASEAFF.

The gene calls are TRBV5-4 and TRBJ2-1; D is possibly TRBD2 (6 bases). This CDR3 is 13 amino acids long. V dropped 2 bases and J dropped 9 bases, with 12 bases sitting between them. Looked up from germline, CDR1 is SGHNT and CDR2 is YYREEE (reference sequence). The CDR3, as DNA: TGTGCCAGCAGCTTCACACTAGCAGGTGAGCAGTTCTTC. This translates into CASSFTLAGEQFF.

The rearrangement uses TRBV28 and TRBJ2-1; 7 positions match TRBD1. With V trimmed by 5 bases and J by 10 bases, 20 bases remained unmatched. Germline lookup yields CDR1 MDHEN and CDR2 SYDVKM. The CDR3 totals 17 residues. The CDR3 loop reads CASSPPYAGDSAREQFF. The CDR3 DNA follows: TGTGCCAGCAGTCCTCCCTATGCCGGGGACAGCGCCCGGGAGCAGTTCTTC.

The chain employs TRBV7-9 and TRBJ2-3; 10 bases align to TRBD2. This CDR3 region has 16 residues. The germline CDR1 and CDR2 sequences are SEHNR and FQNEAQ (reference sequence). J lost 4 bases, V lost 2 bases, and 6 bases had no gene match. The CDR3: CASSLRRAGGPDTQYF. The CDR3 DNA reads as TGTGCCAGCAGCTTACGACGAGCGGGAGGGCCAGATACGCAGTATTTT.

The chain has TRBV25-1 and TRBJ1-2; D call uncertain. The CDR3 is 14 amino acids. Germline lookup yields CDR1 MGHDK and CDR2 SYGVNS. The V end was cut by 2 bases, the J end by 5 bases, with 12 bases between. The CDR3 reads CASSEQGLAYGYTF. The CDR3, as DNA: TGTGCCAGCAGTGAACAAGGTCTGGCTTATGGCTACACCTTC.

This clone appeared a few times. This rearrangement joins TRBV6-5 to TRBJ2-6; D is uncertain. Trimming removed 5 bases from V and 1 base from J, with 9 bases in between. The germline V gene encodes CDR1 MNHEY and CDR2 SVGAGI. The CDR3 sequence is 15 residues long. The CDR3: CASSLRESGANVLTF. In DNA, the CDR3 is TGTGCCAGCAGTCTAAGGGAATCTGGGGCCAACGTCCTGACTTTC.

This chain joins TRBV19 and TRBJ2-1, with TRBD1 matching 8 bases. The CDR3 length is 13 residues. Germline CDR1 and CDR2: LNHDA and SQIVND (reference sequence). Losses at the gene ends were 9 bases for V and 3 bases for J; bases not matched to a gene: 4. CDR3 coding DNA: TGTGCCAGCGCCGACAGGGGCTACAATGAGCAGTTCTTC. Amino acid sequence: CASADRGYNEQFF. Full variable domain (missing parts from reference TRBV19 and TRBJ2-1): DGGITQSPKYLFRKEGQNVTLSCEQNLNHDAMYWYRQDPGQGLRLIYYSQIVNDFQKGDIAEGYSVSREKKESFPLTVTSAQKNPTAFYLCASADRGYNEQFFGPGTRLTVL.

The V gene is TRBV6-5, the J gene TRBJ1-3; D call uncertain. Trimming pared 0 bases from V and 1 base from J, leaving 10 bases between. The CDR3 is 16 residues long. Germline V gene lookup returns CDR1 MNHEY and CDR2 SVGAGI. The CDR3 DNA follows: TGTGCCAGCAGTTACTCGCAACGGCTATCTGGAAACACCATATATTTT. This sequence encodes CASSYSQRLSGNTIYF.

The chain joins TRBV11-3 to TRBJ2-1, with 9 bases aligning to TRBD1. Germline trimming cut 3 bases from V and 8 bases from J; bases unmatched to any gene: 14. This CDR3 has 17 residues. Germline CDR1 is SGHNT and CDR2 is YENEEA. CDR3 DNA: TGTGCCAGCAGCTTGAAACCGGGACAGGGTTTTTCAGATGAGCAGTTCTTC. Amino acid sequence: CASSLKPGQGFSDEQFF.